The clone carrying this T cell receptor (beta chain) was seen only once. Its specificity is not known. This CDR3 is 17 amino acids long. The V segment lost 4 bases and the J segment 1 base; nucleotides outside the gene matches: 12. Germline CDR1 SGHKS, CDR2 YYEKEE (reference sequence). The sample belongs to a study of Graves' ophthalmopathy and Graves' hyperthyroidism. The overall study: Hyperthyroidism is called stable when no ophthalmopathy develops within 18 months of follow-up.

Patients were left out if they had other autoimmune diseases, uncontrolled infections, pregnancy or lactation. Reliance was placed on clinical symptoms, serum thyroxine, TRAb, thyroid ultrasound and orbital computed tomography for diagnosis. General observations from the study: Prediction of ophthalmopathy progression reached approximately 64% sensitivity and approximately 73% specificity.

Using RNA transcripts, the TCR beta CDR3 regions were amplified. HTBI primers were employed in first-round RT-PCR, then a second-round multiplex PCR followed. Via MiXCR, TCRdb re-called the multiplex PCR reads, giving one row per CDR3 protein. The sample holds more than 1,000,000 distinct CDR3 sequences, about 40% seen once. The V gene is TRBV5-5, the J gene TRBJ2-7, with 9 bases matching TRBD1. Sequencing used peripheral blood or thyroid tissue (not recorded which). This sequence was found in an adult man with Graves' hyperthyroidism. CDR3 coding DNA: TGTGCCAGCAGCCAGGGACAGGGTAGCTCTCAATCCTACGAGCAGTACTTC. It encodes CASSQGQGSSQSYEQYF.